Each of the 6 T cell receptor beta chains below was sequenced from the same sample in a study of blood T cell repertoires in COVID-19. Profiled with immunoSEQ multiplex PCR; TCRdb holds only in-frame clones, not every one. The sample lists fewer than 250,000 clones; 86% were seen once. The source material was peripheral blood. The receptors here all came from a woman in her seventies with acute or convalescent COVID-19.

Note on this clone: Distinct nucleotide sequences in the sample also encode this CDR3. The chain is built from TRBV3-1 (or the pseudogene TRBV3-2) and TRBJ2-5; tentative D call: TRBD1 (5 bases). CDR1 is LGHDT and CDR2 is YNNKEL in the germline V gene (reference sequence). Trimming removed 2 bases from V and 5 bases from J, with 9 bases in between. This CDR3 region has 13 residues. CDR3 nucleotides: TGTGCCAGCAGCCAAAGGGGCCTGGAGACCCAGTACTTC. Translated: CASSQRGLETQYF.

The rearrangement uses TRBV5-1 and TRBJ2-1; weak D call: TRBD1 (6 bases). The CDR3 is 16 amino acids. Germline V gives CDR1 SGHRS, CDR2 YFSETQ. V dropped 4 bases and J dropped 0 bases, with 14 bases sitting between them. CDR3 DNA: TGCGCCAGCAGCGGGGGACATCCGAGCTCCTACAATGAGCAGTTCTTC. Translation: CASSGGHPSSYNEQFF.

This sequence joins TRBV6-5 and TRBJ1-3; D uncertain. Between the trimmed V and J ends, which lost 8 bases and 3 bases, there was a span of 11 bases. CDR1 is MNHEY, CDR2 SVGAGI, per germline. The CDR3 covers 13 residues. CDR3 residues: CASRGFVGNTIYF. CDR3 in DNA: TGTGCCAGCCGGGGATTCGTTGGAAACACCATATATTTT.

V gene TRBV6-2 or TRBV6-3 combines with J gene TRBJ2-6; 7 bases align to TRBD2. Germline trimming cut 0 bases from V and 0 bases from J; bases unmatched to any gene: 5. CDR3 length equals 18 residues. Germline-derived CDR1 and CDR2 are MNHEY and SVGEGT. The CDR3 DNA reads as TGTGCCAGCAGTTACTCTCGGGGGGTCGGCTCTGGGGCCAACGTCCTGACTTTC. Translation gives CASSYSRGVGSGANVLTF.

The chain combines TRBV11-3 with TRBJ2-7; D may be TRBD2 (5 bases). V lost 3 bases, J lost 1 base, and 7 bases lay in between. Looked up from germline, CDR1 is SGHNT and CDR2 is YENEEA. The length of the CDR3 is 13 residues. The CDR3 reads CASSLGGSYEQYF. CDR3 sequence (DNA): TGTGCCAGCAGCTTGGGCGGGTCCTACGAGCAGTACTTC.

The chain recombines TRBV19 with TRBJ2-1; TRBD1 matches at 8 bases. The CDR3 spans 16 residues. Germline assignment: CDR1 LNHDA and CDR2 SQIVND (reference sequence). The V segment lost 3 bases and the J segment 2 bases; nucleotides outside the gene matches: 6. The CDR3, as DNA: TGTGCCAGTAGTATTCCACAGGGGGGACCCTACAATGAGCAGTTCTTC. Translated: CASSIPQGGPYNEQFF. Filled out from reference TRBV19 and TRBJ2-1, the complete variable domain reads DGGITQSPKYLFRKEGQNVTLSCEQNLNHDAMYWYRQDPGQGLRLIYYSQIVNDFQKGDIAEGYSVSREKKESFPLTVTSAQKNPTAFYLCASSIPQGGPYNEQFFGPGTRLTVL.